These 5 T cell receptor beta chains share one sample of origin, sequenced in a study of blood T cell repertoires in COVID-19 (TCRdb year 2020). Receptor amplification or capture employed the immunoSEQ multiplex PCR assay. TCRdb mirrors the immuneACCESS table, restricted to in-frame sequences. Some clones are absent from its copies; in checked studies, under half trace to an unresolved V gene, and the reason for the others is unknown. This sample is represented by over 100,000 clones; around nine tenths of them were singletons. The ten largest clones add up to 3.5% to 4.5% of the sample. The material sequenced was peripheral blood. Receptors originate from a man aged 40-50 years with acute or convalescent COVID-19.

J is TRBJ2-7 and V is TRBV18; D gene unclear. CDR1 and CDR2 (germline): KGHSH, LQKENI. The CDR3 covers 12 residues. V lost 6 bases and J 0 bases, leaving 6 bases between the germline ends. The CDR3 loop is CASSPSSYEQYF. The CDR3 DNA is TGTGCCAGCTCTCCCAGCTCCTACGAGCAGTACTTC.

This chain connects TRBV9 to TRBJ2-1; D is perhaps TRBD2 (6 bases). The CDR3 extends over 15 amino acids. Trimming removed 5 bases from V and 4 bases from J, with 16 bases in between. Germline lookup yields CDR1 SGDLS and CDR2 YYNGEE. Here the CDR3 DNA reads TGTGCCAGCAGTCCCCGGGGCGGGGAATACAATGAGCAGTTCTTC. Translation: CASSPRGGEYNEQFF.

The CDR3 loop reads CAPRGVSGNTIYF. In DNA form, the CDR3 reads TGCGCCCCCCGCGGGGTCTCTGGAAACACCATATATTTT. The rearrangement uses TRBV10-1 and TRBJ1-3; no clear D gene. Trimming cost V 11 bases and J 0 bases, with 11 bases left between them. The CDR3 loop spans 13 amino acids. CDR1 and CDR2 (germline): WNHNN, SYGVQD (reference sequence).

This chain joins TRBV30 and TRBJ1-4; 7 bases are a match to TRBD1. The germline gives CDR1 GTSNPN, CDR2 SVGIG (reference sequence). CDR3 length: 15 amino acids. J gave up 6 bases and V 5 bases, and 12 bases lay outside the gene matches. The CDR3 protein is CAWQNPGGRDEKLFF. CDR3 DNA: TGTGCCTGGCAGAATCCAGGGGGTAGGGATGAAAAACTGTTTTTT.

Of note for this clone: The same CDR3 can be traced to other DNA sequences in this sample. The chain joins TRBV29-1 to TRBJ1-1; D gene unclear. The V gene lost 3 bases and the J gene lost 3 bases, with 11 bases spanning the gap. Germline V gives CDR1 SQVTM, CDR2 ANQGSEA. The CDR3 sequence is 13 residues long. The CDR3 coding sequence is TGCAGCGTTGAGGAACCCCGGGACACTGAAGCTTTCTTT. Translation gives CSVEEPRDTEAFF.